A single sample is the source of the 23 T cell receptor beta chains below, sequenced in a study of human T cells and chemical hapten exposure. TCRdb processed the RACE reads anew with MiXCR; each CDR3 protein has one entry. The sample has tens of thousands of distinct CDR3 sequences; roughly 4.2% are singletons. The time point: healthy volunteer bleed at 2 weeks. The study extracted total RNA from unfractionated whole blood. Sequenced sample: whole blood. The receptors here all came from a human donor in good health. Some clones in this sample may be carry-over from other donors' samples.

The sample holds a few counts of this clonotype. The chain employs TRBV4-1 and TRBJ2-2, with 9 bases identical to TRBD2. Per the germline V gene, CDR1 is MGHRA and CDR2 is YSYEKL. Trimming removed 1 base from V and 1 base from J; junction bases left unmatched: 4. The CDR3 length is 17 residues. CDR3 loop: CASSQGELAGNTGELFF. CDR3 coding DNA: TGCGCCAGCAGCCAAGGTGAACTAGCGGGGAACACCGGGGAGCTGTTTTTT.

This clonotype appeared many times. CDR3 in DNA: TGTGCCAGCAGCCGGACTACTGGGGAACGTGAGACCCAGTACTTC. The encoded protein is CASSRTTGERETQYF. The chain couples TRBV27 to TRBJ2-5; D may be TRBD2 (6 bases). The CDR3 is 15 amino acids. The V gene lost 6 bases and the J gene lost 5 bases, with 19 bases spanning the gap. Germline loops: CDR1 MNHEY, CDR2 SMNVEV (reference sequence).

This clonotype was detected a few times. The chain uses TRBV6-1 and TRBJ2-7, with no clear D. Trimming removed 9 bases from V and 0 bases from J, with 12 bases in between. The CDR3 is 13 amino acids. Germline lookup yields CDR1 MNHNS and CDR2 SASEGT. The CDR3 is CARQSLLSYEQYF. The CDR3 DNA reads TGTGCCAGACAGTCCCTCCTCTCCTACGAGCAGTACTTC.

This clonotype was counted only a few times. V gene TRBV9 combines with J gene TRBJ2-3; 12 bases align to TRBD2. The CDR3 runs to 18 residues. J lost 7 bases, V lost 2 bases, and 14 bases had no gene match. Looked up from germline, CDR1 is SGDLS and CDR2 is YYNGEE. The CDR3 protein is CASSVARTLAGGQNTQYF. For the CDR3, the DNA is TGTGCCAGCAGCGTCGCAAGGACCCTAGCGGGAGGGCAAAATACGCAGTATTTT.

This clonotype appeared many times. One end of the junction does not line up with germline, which may come from a read error. The CDR3 DNA reads as TGTGCTAGCAGCCCGAGCCTAGCGGGCAATGAGCAGTTCTTC. As protein: CASSPSLAGNEQFF. The chain couples TRBV7-7 to TRBJ2-1; 8 nucleotides line up with TRBD2. This CDR3 region has 14 residues. Germline CDR1 is SSHAT and CDR2 is FNYEAQ (reference sequence).

This rearrangement joins TRBV28 to TRBJ2-3; 8 bases map to TRBD2. Per germline, CDR1 MDHEN and CDR2 SYDVKM. Germline trimming cut 5 bases from V and 5 bases from J; bases unmatched to any gene: 12. The CDR3 length is 16 residues. The CDR3 DNA follows: TGTGCCAGCAGTCATGCGGGACTAGGTTTAGGAGATACGCAGTATTTT. Protein sequence: CASSHAGLGLGDTQYF.

The sample holds many counts of this clonotype. J is TRBJ2-2 and V is TRBV24-1; the D is unclear. Per the germline V gene, CDR1 is KGHDR and CDR2 is SFDVKD. V dropped 3 bases and J dropped 3 bases, with 7 bases sitting between them. This CDR3 is 14 amino acids long. The chain's CDR3 is CATSDPTDTGELFF. The CDR3 nucleotides read TGTGCCACCAGTGATCCCACTGACACCGGGGAGCTGTTTTTT.

This clonotype was detected many times. The rearrangement uses TRBV10-1 and TRBJ1-1, with a tentative D call TRBD1 (6 bases). The V and J ends lost 3 bases and 4 bases respectively, with 6 bases between them. Germline V lookup: CDR1 WNHNN, CDR2 SYGVQD (reference sequence). The CDR3 covers 12 residues. CDR3 nucleotide sequence: TGCGCCAGCAGTGAAGGGGGCACTGAAGCTTTCTTT. Its protein is CASSEGGTEAFF.

This clonotype was recorded at least ten times. The chain is built from TRBV19 and TRBJ2-1; 7 bases fit TRBD2. This CDR3 spans 16 amino acids. J gave up 5 bases and V 3 bases, and 10 bases lay outside the gene matches. Per germline, CDR1 LNHDA and CDR2 SQIVND (reference sequence). The CDR3 coding sequence is TGTGCCAGTAGTATTCCCCGGGGTCTAGCGGACAATGAGCAGTTCTTC. Protein product: CASSIPRGLADNEQFF.

This sequence joins TRBV20-1 and TRBJ1-5, with no clear D. The CDR3 runs to 14 residues. Trimming cost V 6 bases and J 0 bases, with 12 bases left between them. Germline CDR1 is DFQATT and CDR2 is SNEGSKA (reference sequence). The CDR3 loop is CSAPPGVSNQPQHF. The DNA for the CDR3 is TGCAGTGCCCCCCCCGGGGTTAGCAATCAGCCCCAGCATTTT.

This clonotype came up many times. The junction differs from germline at one of its ends, possibly a read error. The V and J genes are TRBV29-1 and TRBJ2-1, with a weak D call TRBD2 (7 bases). There are 10 residues in the CDR3. Germline CDR1 is SQVTM and CDR2 is ANQGSEA. The CDR3 here is CSVERGAGVF. The CDR3 nucleotides are TGCAGCGTTGAACGGGGGGCGGGAGTCTTC.

This clonotype showed up many times. The chain has TRBV6-5 and TRBJ2-1, with TRBD1 matching 7 bases. The ends lost 2 bases at V and 4 bases at J; junction bases unmatched: 11. The CDR3 has 17 amino acids. Germline CDR1 and CDR2: MNHEY and SVGAGI. The CDR3 protein is CASSYPPPGQTYNEQFF. CDR3 in DNA: TGTGCCAGCAGTTACCCGCCACCGGGACAGACTTACAATGAGCAGTTCTTC.

This clonotype has ten or more counts. The chain couples TRBV28 to TRBJ2-2; TRBD2 aligns across 10 bases. The CDR3 is 17 residues long. V trimming: 5 bases; J trimming: 3 bases; junction bases outside the gene matches: 9. The germline V gene encodes CDR1 MDHEN and CDR2 SYDVKM. CDR3 sequence: CASSPWDLAGDTGELFF. The DNA for the CDR3 is TGTGCCAGCAGTCCTTGGGACCTAGCGGGAGACACCGGGGAGCTGTTTTTT.

This clonotype was seen at least ten times. V is TRBV27 and J is TRBJ1-5, with D unclear. The CDR3 has 13 amino acids. From germline, CDR1 is MNHEY and CDR2 SMNVEV (reference sequence). V was shortened by 1 base and J by 7 bases, with 8 bases between the two germline ends. In nucleotides, the CDR3 is TGTGCCAGCAGTTTATTGGTAGGACAGCCCCAGCATTTT. Amino acid sequence: CASSLLVGQPQHF.

The V gene is TRBV11-3, the J gene TRBJ2-1; no reliable D call. In germline, CDR1 is SGHNT, CDR2 YENEEA. The germline V and J ends were trimmed by 2 bases and 7 bases, with 12 bases remaining between them. The CDR3 has 14 residues. CDR3 bases: TGTGCCAGCAGCTTAATGGGGTGGGGAAATGAGCAGTTCTTC. This translates into CASSLMGWGNEQFF.

Ten or more counts support this clonotype. The chain carries TRBV29-1 and TRBJ2-7, with D hard to call. Between the trimmed V and J ends, which lost 6 bases and 2 bases, there was a span of 14 bases. The germline CDR1 and CDR2 sequences are SQVTM and ANQGSEA. This CDR3 comprises 13 residues. For the CDR3, the DNA is TGCAGCGTCAGTTATCGGGCCCCCTACGAGCAGTACTTC. It encodes CSVSYRAPYEQYF.

This clonotype has a count of ten or more. This chain connects TRBV11-2 to TRBJ2-7; 9 bases agree with TRBD1. V dropped 5 bases and J dropped 4; count of bases not matched to a gene: 18. The CDR3 is made up of 18 amino acids. Germline V gives CDR1 SGHAT, CDR2 FQNNGV. The CDR3 reads CASSPSQPWDRVRYEQYF. The CDR3 DNA reads TGTGCCAGCAGCCCATCTCAGCCATGGGACAGGGTAAGGTACGAGCAGTACTTC.

V is TRBV20-1 and J is TRBJ2-1, with 7 bases that match TRBD2. Germline values: CDR1 DFQATT, CDR2 SNEGSKA (reference sequence). V dropped 1 base and J dropped 6; count of bases not matched to a gene: 6. CDR3 length: 14 amino acids. The CDR3 bases are TGCAGTGCTAGAGCGGGAGGTAGGGGCAATGAGCAGTTCTTC. It encodes CSARAGGRGNEQFF.

The sample holds many counts of this clonotype. This chain uses TRBV6-6 with TRBJ1-5; D is unclear. In germline, CDR1 is MNHNY, CDR2 SVGAGI (reference sequence). There are 11 residues in the CDR3. V shed 5 bases and J shed 11 bases, with 10 bases lying between them. In nucleotides, the CDR3 is TGTGCCAGCAGTGGAGCTTCGGCCCAGCATTTT. Protein sequence: CASSGASAQHF.

This clonotype has at least ten counts. V gene TRBV6-2 or TRBV6-3 combines with J gene TRBJ2-4, with D unresolved. Germline V CDR1 and CDR2: MNHEY, SVGEGT. V lost 0 bases and J lost 0, with 9 bases in between. This CDR3 contains 16 residues. The CDR3 loop is CASSYSGGLAKNIQYF. The CDR3 nucleotides read TGTGCCAGCAGTTACTCCGGTGGGCTAGCCAAAAACATTCAGTACTTC.

This clonotype was seen repeatedly, ten times or more. The J gene is TRBJ2-1, the V gene TRBV12-5; tentatively, D is TRBD1 or TRBD2 (5 bases each). This CDR3 comprises 17 residues. Germline V gene sequence: CDR1 LGHNT, CDR2 FRNRAP. V lost 0 bases and J 4 bases, leaving 16 bases between the germline ends. The CDR3 DNA sequence: TGTGCTAGTGGTTTGGTATTAGCAGGGAGCTCATACAATGAGCAGTTCTTC. Protein: CASGLVLAGSSYNEQFF. Using reference TRBV12-5 and TRBJ2-1 for the parts outside the CDR3, the full variable domain is DARVTQTPRHKVTEMGQEVTMRCQPILGHNTVFWYRQTMMQGLELLAYFRNRAPLDDSGMPKDRFSAEMPDATLATLKIQPSEPRDSAVYFCASGLVLAGSSYNEQFFGPGTRLTVL.

This clonotype was counted ten times or more. V gene TRBV6-5 combines with J gene TRBJ1-3; the D gene is possibly TRBD1 (5 bases). This CDR3 has 15 amino acids. Germline V CDR1 and CDR2: MNHEY, SVGAGI. V lost 0 bases and J lost 0, with 6 bases in between. The CDR3 reads CASSYSRDSGNTIYF. The CDR3 DNA follows: TGTGCCAGCAGTTACTCCAGGGACTCTGGAAACACCATATATTTT.

This clonotype has a count of ten or more. The V call is TRBV27, the J call TRBJ2-1; D uncertain. Germline V gene data show CDR1 as MNHEY and CDR2 as SMNVEV (reference sequence). This CDR3 comprises 17 residues. Trimming stripped 0 bases from V and 0 bases from J, with 12 bases between. This CDR3 reads CASSLSTFLSSYNEQFF. For the CDR3, the DNA is TGTGCCAGCAGTTTATCGACGTTTCTGAGCTCCTACAATGAGCAGTTCTTC.